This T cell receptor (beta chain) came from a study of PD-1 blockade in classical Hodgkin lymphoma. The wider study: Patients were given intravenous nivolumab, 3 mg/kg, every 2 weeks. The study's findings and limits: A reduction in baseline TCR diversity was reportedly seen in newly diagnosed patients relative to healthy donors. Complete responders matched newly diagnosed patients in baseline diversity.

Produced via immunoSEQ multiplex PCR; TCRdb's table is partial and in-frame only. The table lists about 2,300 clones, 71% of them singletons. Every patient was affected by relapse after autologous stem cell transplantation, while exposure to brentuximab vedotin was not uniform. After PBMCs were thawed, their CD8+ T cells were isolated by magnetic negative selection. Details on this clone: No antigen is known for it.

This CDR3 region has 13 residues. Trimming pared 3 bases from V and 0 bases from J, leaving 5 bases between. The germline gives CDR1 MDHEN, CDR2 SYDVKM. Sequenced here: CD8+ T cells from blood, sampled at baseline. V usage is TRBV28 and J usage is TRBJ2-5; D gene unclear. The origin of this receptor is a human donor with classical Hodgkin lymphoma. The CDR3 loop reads CASSLSYQETQYF. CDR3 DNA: TGTGCCAGCAGTTTGTCGTACCAAGAGACCCAGTACTTC.